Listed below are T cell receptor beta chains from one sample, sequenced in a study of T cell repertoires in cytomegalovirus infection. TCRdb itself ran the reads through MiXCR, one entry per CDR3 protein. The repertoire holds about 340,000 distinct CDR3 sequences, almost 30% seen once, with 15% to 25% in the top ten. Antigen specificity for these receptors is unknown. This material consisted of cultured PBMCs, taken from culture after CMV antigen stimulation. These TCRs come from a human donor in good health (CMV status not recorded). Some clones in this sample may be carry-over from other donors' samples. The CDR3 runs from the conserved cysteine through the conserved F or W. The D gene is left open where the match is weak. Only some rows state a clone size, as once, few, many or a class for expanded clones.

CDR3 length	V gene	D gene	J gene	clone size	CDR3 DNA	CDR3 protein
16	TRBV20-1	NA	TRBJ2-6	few	TGCAGTGCTAGATCCACCTACAGGGTAGGGGCCAACGTCCTGACTTTC	CSARSTYRVGANVLTF
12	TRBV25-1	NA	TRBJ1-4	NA	TGTGCCGTTATGGAGGGGAATGAAAAACTGTTTTTT	CAVMEGNEKLFF
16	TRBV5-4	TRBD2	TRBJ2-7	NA	TGTGCCAGCAGCTTGGGGGGGGGAATCCCGAAGAGCGAGCAGTACTTC	CASSLGGGIPKSEQYF
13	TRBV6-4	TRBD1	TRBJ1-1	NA	TGTGCCAGCAGCACCGACAGGGGCGCTGAAGCTTTCTTT	CASSTDRGAEAFF
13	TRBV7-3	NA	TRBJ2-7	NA	TGTGCCAGCAGCTTAAAAGTAGAGAGCGAGCAGTACTTC	CASSLKVESEQYF
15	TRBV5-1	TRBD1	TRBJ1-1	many	TGCGCCAGCAGCTCCAGGACAGGGGAAAACACTGAAGCTTTCTTT	CASSSRTGENTEAFF
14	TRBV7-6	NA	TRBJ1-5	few	TGTGCCAGCAGCACCACAAATAGCAATCAGCCCCAGCATTTT	CASSTTNSNQPQHF
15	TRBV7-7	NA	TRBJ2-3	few	TGTGCCAGCAGCTTAGCGGGGGGGCCGACAGATACGCAGTATTTT	CASSLAGGPTDTQYF
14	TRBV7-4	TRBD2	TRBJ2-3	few	TGTGCCAGCAGCCCCGGGGGGGCCTCAGATACGCAGTATTTT	CASSPGGASDTQYF
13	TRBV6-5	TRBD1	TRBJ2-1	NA	TGTGCCACCGGGACAGGGGTTAACAATGAGCAGTTCTTC	CATGTGVNNEQFF
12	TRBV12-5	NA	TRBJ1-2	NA	TGTGCTAGTGGTGCCTGGGATTATGGCTACACCTTC	CASGAWDYGYTF
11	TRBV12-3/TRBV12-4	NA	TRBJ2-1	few	TGTGCCAGCAGCATTAACAGGGAGCAGTTCTTC	CASSINREQFF
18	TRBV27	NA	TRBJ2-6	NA	TGTGCCAGCACCCCGGGGCCCCAAGGAGCCTCTGGGGCCAACGTCCTGACTTTC	CASTPGPQGASGANVLTF
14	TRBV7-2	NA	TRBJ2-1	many	TGTGCCAGCAGCCTATGGGACGGAAACAATGAGCAGTTCTTC	CASSLWDGNNEQFF
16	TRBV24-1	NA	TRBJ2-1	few	TGTGCCACCAGTGATTTCTCCGGGGAAGGGTGGAATGAGCAGTTCTTC	CATSDFSGEGWNEQFF
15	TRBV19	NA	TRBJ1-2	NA	TGTGCCAGCCTGGGCCCGGTGACCACTTCATATGGCTACACCTTC	CASLGPVTTSYGYTF
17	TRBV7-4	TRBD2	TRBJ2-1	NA	TGTGCCAGCAGCTTAGAGGAAGCGGGAGAGTTTAAAGATGAGCAGTTCTTC	CASSLEEAGEFKDEQFF
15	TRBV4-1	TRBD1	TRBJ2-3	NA	TGCGCCAGCAGCCACACGGGACAGGGCACAGATACGCAGTATTTT	CASSHTGQGTDTQYF
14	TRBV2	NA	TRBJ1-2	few	TGTGCCAGCAGCGCCGGGACCCTTAAAAGAGGCTACACCTTC	CASSAGTLKRGYTF
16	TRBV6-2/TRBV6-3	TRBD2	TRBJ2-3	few	TGTGCCAGCACCGGGACTAGCGGGAGGTTCACAGATACGCAGTATTTT	CASTGTSGRFTDTQYF
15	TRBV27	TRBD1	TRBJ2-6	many	TGTGCCAGCAGTTCACAGGGGTCTGGGGCCAACGTCCTGACTTTC	CASSSQGSGANVLTF
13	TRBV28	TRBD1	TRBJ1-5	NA	TGTGCCAGCAGTCCTTCCGTGGACAGGGGGTTCCATTTT	CASSPSVDRGFHF
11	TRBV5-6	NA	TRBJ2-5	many	TGTGCCAGCAGCTTTAAAGAGACCCAGTACTTC	CASSFKETQYF
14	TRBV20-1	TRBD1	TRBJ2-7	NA	TGCAGTGCCCACAGCGACAGGGGGTTGTACGAGCAGTACTTC	CSAHSDRGLYEQYF
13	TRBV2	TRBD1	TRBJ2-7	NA	TGTGCCAGCAGTGAGGACAGGGGGGACGAGCAGTACTTC	CASSEDRGDEQYF
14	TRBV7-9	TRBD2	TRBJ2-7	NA	TGTGCCAGCAGTATAGCGGGAGGGCCCCACGAGCAGTACTTC	CASSIAGGPHEQYF